This TCR beta chain was identified during a study of Graves' ophthalmopathy and Graves' hyperthyroidism. Background on the study: Untreated patients at initial diagnosis provided peripheral blood. The study, taken as a whole, reports: Sensitivity reached 70.59% and specificity about 78% when the model predicted ophthalmopathy progression. Using 13 signatures, a model distinguished ophthalmopathy from stable hyperthyroidism, reaching around 90% sensitivity and roughly 80% specificity. Blood samples also showed most expanded thyroid clonotypes exceeding 0.001 frequency.

This clonotype was seen at least ten times. What it recognizes is unknown. RNA transcripts served as template for amplifying TCR beta CDR3 sequences. RT-PCR was first run with HTBI primers, then multiplex PCR in a second round. TCRdb fed the multiplex PCR reads into MiXCR, producing one record per CDR3 protein. The sample shows over 450,000 distinct CDR3 sequences, around 15% of them seen only once. The CDR3 has 13 residues. Germline CDR1 MDHEN, CDR2 SYDVKM. The V end was cut by 8 bases, the J end by 2 bases, with 9 bases between. The receptor was isolated from a woman in her 30s with Graves' ophthalmopathy. V and J are TRBV28 and TRBJ2-2, with D uncertain. The material sequenced was blood. This chain's CDR3 is CASLPRNTGELFF. The CDR3 nucleotides read TGTGCCAGCCTCCCCCGAAACACCGGGGAGCTGTTTTTT. Full variable domain (rest looked up from reference TRBV28 and TRBJ2-2): DVKVTQSSRYLVKRTGEKVFLECVQDMDHENMFWYRQDPGLGLRLIYFSYDVKMKEKGDIPEGYSVSREKKERFSLILESASTNQTSMYLCASLPRNTGELFFGEGSRLTVL.